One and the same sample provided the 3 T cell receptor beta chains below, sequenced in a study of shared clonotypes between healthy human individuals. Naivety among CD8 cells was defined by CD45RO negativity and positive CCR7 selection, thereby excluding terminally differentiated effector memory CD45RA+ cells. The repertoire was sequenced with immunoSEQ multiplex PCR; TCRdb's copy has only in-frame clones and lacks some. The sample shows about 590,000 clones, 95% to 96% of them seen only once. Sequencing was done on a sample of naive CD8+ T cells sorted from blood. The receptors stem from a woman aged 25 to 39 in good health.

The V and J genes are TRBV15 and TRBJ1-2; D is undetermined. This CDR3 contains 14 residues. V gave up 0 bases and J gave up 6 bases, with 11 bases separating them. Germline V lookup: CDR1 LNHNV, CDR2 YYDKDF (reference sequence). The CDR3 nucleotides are TGTGCCACCAGCAGAGATCGTCAGCGGGATGGCTACACCTTC. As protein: CATSRDRQRDGYTF. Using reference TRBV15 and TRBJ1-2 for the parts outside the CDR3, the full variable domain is DAMVIQNPRYQVTQFGKPVTLSCSQTLNHNVMYWYQQKSSQAPKLLFHYYDKDFNNEADTPDNFQSRRPNTSFCFLDIRSPGLGDTAMYLCATSRDRQRDGYTFGSGTRLTVV.

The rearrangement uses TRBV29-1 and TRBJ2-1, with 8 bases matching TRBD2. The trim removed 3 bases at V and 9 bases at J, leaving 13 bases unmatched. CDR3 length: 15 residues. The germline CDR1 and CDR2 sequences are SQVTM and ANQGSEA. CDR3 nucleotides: TGCAGCGTTGAGAGGCTAGCGGGTGGCCTCTTTGAGCAGTTCTTC. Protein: CSVERLAGGLFEQFF.

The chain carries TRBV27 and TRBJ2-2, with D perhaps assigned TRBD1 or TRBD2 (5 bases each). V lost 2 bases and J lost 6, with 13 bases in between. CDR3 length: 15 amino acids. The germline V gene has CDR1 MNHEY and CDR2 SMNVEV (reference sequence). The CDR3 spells CASSLGTLVAGELFF. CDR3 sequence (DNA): TGTGCCAGCAGTTTAGGGACCTTAGTTGCCGGGGAGCTGTTTTTT.